This TCR beta chain was sequenced for a study of Ad26.COV2.S vaccination and SARS-CoV-2 variants. Study-wide background: Each vaccinee took Ad26.COV2.S intramuscularly, once or twice 56 days apart. Study conclusions and caveats: The TCR breadth and depth analyses may have understated or missed part of the total T cell responses. Breadth of non-spike TCRs did not differ between vaccinees and placebo recipients. Reportedly, after vaccination the spike-specific CD8+ and CD4+ T cell responses displayed substantial breadth.

Worth noting for this clone: Its target is not known.

Treatment: about 20 received Ad26.COV2.S at low or high dose, single or two shots; 5 received placebo; per-sample allocation not given. Samples were taken on day 63 after the first vaccine or placebo injection. Sequencing was performed with immunoSEQ multiplex PCR; in TCRdb, only in-frame clones are kept and a portion is missing. In the table there are hundreds of thousands of clones, more than 70% of which are singletons. CDR1 is MDHEN and CDR2 is SYDVKM in the germline V gene. V was clipped by 5 bases and J by 11 bases; unmatched bases: 8. CDR3 length: 14 amino acids. This receptor was identified in a person aged 18-65 years who received the Ad26.COV2.S COVID-19 vaccine or a placebo. The specimen comprised peripheral blood, sampled in a trial of Ad26.COV2.S vaccine versus placebo. The chain recombines TRBV28 with TRBJ1-6; 8 positions match TRBD1. This chain's CDR3 is CASSGTGTAPPLHF. The CDR3 DNA is TGTGCCAGCAGTGGGACAGGCACAGCTCCACCCCTCCACTTT.